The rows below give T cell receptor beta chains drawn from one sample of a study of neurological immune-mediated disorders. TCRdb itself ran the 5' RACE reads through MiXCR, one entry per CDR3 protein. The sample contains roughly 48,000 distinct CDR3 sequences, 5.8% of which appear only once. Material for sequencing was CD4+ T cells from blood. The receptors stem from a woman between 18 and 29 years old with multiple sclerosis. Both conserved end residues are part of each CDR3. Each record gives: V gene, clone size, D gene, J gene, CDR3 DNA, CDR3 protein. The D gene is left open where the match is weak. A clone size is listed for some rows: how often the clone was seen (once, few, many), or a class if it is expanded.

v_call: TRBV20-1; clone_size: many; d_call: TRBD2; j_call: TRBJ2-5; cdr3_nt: TGCAGTGCTACCTGGACTAGCGGGCCCCAAGAGACCCAGTACTTC; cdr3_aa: CSATWTSGPQETQYF
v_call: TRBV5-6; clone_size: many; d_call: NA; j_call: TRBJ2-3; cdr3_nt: TGTGCCAGCAGTTTACCCGCGGGGCGTGGGGCAGATACGCAGTATTTT; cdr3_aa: CASSLPAGRGADTQYF
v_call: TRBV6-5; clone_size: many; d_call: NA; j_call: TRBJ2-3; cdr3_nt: TGTGCCAGCAGTCTGAAGACGACCACAGATACGCAGTATTTT; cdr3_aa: CASSLKTTTDTQYF
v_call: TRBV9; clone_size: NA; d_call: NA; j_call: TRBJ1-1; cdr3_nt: TGTGCCAGCAGCGATCCCGTGGGGGACACTGAAGCTTTCTTT; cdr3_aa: CASSDPVGDTEAFF
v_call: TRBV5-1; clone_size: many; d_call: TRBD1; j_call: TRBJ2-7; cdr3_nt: TGCGCCAGCAGCGCCGGACAGGGGGTCAGCTACGAGCAGTACTTC; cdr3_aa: CASSAGQGVSYEQYF
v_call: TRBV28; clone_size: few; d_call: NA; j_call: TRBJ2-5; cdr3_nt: TGTGCCAGCGGCCTAGACAAGGAGACCCAGTACTTC; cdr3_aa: CASGLDKETQYF
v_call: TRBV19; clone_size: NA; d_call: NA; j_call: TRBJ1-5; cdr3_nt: TGTGCCAGTAGTCTAGTGGGCCCTAGCAATCAGCCCCAGCATTTT; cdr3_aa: CASSLVGPSNQPQHF
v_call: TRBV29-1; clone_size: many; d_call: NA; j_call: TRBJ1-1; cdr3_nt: TGCAGCGCTGCGGTCGGGAACACTGAAGCTTTCTTT; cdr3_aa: CSAAVGNTEAFF
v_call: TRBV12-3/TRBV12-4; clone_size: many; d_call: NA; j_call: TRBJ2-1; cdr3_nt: TGTGCCAGCAGCCCCCGGAATGAGCAGTTCTTC; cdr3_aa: CASSPRNEQFF
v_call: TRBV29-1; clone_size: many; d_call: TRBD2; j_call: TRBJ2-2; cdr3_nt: TGCAGCGTTGCAACTAGCGGGAGTGATACCGGGGAGCTGTTTTTT; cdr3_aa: CSVATSGSDTGELFF
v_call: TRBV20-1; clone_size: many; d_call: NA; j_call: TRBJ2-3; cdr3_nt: TGCAGTGCTAGGAGTTCCAGTTGGGCAGATACGCAGTATTTT; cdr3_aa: CSARSSSWADTQYF
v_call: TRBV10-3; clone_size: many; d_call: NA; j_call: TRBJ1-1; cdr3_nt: TGTGCCATCAGGAGTTCGGTAGTTGGGGGCACTGAAGCTTTCTTT; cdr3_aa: CAIRSSVVGGTEAFF
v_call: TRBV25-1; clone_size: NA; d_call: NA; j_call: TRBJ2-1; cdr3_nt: TGTGCCAGCAGTGTAGGTAGTGGTCGGGAGCAGTTCTTC; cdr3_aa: CASSVGSGREQFF
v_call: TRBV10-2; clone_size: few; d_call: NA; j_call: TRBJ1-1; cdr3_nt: TGCGCCACCGGGCGGATGAACACTGAAGCTTTCTTT; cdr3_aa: CATGRMNTEAFF
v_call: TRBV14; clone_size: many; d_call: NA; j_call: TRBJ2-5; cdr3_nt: TGTGCCAGCAGCCAAGATCGTAGAGACCAAGAGACCCAGTACTTC; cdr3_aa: CASSQDRRDQETQYF
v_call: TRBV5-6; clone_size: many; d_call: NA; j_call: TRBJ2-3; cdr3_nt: TGTGCCAGCAGCGTGCCCAGGGGAGATACGCAGTATTTT; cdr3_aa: CASSVPRGDTQYF
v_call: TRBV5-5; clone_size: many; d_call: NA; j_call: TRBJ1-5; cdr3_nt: TGTGCCAGCAGCCCGAGGGGTGGCAATCAGCCCCAGCATTTT; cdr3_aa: CASSPRGGNQPQHF
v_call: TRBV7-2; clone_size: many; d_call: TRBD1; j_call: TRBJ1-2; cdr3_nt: TGTGCCAGCAGCTTAGCCGGGACAGAATATAACTATGGCTACACCTTC; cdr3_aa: CASSLAGTEYNYGYTF
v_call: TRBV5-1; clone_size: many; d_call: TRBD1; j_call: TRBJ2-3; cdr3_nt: TGCGCCAGCAGCCTGGACAGGGGGACAGATACGCAGTATTTT; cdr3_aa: CASSLDRGTDTQYF
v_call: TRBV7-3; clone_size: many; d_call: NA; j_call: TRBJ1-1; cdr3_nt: TGTGCCAGCAGCTCACAGAGGAACACTGAAGCTTTCTTT; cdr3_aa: CASSSQRNTEAFF
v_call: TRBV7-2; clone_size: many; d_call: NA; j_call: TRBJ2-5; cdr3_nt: TGTGCCAGCAGCTTACGGGGTGGGGCACTACAAGAGACCCAGTACTTC; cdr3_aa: CASSLRGGALQETQYF
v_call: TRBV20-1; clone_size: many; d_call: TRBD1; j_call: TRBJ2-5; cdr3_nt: TGCAGTGCTAGAGATTTGGACAGGGCGATCCAAGAGACCCAGTACTTC; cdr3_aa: CSARDLDRAIQETQYF
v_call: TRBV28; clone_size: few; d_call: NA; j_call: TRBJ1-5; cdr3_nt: TGTGCCAGCAGCCGTGGGTCCGCTAGCAATCAGCCCCAGCATTTT; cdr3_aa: CASSRGSASNQPQHF
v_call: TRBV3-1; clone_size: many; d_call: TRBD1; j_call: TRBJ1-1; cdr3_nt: TGTGCCAGCAGGAAGAGGGACAGTTCCACTGAAGCTTTCTTT; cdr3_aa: CASRKRDSSTEAFF
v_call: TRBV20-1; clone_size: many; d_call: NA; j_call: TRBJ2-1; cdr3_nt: TGCAGTGCTAGTTGGGATCGGGTGGGCAATGAGCAGTTCTTC; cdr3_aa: CSASWDRVGNEQFF
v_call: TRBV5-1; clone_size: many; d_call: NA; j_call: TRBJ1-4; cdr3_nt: TGCGCCAGCAGCTTGGCGGGGGCTCGGGAAAAACTGTTTTTT; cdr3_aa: CASSLAGAREKLFF
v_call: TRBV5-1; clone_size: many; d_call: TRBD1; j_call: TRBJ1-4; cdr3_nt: TGCGCCAGCAGCCCTGACAGGGTTGATGAAAAACTGTTTTTT; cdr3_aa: CASSPDRVDEKLFF
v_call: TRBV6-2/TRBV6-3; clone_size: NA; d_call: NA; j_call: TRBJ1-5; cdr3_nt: TGTGCCAGCAGCAAGAGGAGCAATCAGCCCCAGCATTTT; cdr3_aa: CASSKRSNQPQHF
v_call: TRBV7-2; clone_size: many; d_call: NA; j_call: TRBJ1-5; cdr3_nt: TGTGCCAGCAGCCGAGTCGCGGGATATAGCAATCAGCCCCAGCATTTT; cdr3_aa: CASSRVAGYSNQPQHF
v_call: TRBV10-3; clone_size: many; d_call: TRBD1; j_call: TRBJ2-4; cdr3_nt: TGTGCCATCAGTCCCGGGACAGATCCAACCAAAAACATTCAGTACTTC; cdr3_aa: CAISPGTDPTKNIQYF
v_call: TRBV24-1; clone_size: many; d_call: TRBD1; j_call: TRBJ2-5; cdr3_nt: TGTGCCACCAGTGACGTCGGACAGGGTGGGACCCAGTACTTC; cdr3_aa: CATSDVGQGGTQYF
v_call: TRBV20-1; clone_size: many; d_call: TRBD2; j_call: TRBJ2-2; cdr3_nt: TGCAGTGCTCAACTCAGCGGGGGGGCCTCCGGGGAGCTGTTTTTT; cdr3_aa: CSAQLSGGASGELFF
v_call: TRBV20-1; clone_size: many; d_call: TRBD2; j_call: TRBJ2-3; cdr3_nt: TGCAGTGCTAGGAGGGGACTAGCGGGATCCACAGATACGCAGTATTTT; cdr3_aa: CSARRGLAGSTDTQYF
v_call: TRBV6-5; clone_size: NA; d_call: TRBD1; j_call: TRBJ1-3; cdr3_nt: TGTGCCAGCAGGGGACAGGGGACGAGCTCTGGAAACACCATATATTTT; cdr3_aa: CASRGQGTSSGNTIYF
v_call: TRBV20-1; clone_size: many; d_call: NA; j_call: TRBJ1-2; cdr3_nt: TGCAGTGCTAGAGAAGCAGCTAACTATGGCTACACCTTC; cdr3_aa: CSAREAANYGYTF
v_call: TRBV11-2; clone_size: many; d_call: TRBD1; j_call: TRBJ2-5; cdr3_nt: TGTGCCAGCAGCTCTACGGGACAGGAGGGAGGGACCCAGTACTTC; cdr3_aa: CASSSTGQEGGTQYF
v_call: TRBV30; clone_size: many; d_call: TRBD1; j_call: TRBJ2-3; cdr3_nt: TGTGCCTGGGGACAGGGGTATGGTTCCACAGATACGCAGTATTTT; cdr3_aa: CAWGQGYGSTDTQYF
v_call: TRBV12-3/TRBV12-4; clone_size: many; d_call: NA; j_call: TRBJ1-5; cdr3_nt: TGTGCCAGCAGGTTAACAAATCAGCCCCAGCATTTT; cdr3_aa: CASRLTNQPQHF
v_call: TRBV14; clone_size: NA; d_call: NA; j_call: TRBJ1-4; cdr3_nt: TGTGCCAGCAGCCAAGAACTGGTGGGCGCAGGGGAAAAACTGTTTTTT; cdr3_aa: CASSQELVGAGEKLFF
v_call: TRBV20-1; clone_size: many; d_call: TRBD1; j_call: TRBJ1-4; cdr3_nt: TGCAGTGCTAGACTGGGACAGCCTAATGAAAAACTGTTTTTT; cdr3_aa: CSARLGQPNEKLFF
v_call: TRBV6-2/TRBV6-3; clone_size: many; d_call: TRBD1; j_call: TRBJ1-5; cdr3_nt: TGTGCCAGCAGCCTACAGGGGCCGCAGAATCAGCCCCAGCATTTT; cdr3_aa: CASSLQGPQNQPQHF
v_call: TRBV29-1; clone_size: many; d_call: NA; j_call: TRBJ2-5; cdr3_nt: TGCAGCGTCGGGACAACTCAAGAGACCCAGTACTTC; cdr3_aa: CSVGTTQETQYF
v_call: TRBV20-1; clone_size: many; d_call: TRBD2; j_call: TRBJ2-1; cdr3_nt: TGCAGTGCTAGTCCTACTAGCGGGAAAAGCAATGAGCAGTTCTTC; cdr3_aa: CSASPTSGKSNEQFF
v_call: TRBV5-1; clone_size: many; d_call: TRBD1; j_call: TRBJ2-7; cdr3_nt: TGCGCCAGCAGCTTGCTGGGCAGGGGGCCCTACGAGCAGTACTTC; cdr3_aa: CASSLLGRGPYEQYF
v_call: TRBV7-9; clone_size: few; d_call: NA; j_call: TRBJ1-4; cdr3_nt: TGTGCCAGCAGCCAAATAACAACTAATGAAAAACTGTTTTTT; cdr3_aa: CASSQITTNEKLFF